This record covers a single TCR beta chain. The data are from a study of blood T cell repertoires in COVID-19. The J segment lost 3 bases and the V segment lost 5 bases, leaving 7 bases of the junction unmatched. Germline CDR1 and CDR2: MDHEN and SYDVKM. The CDR3 runs to 15 residues. The repertoire was sequenced with immunoSEQ multiplex PCR; TCRdb's copy has only in-frame clones and lacks some. The repertoire holds about 77,000 clones, with roughly 76% as singletons. The sample taken for sequencing was peripheral blood. The gene calls are TRBV28 and TRBJ2-3, with 8 bases fitting TRBD1. This TCR derives from a man aged 65 to 79 with active or convalescent COVID-19. The CDR3 nucleotides read TGTGCCAGCAGTCAACAGGGGGTTACAACAGATACGCAGTATTTT. Translating gives CASSQQGVTTDTQYF.